This entry lists 19 T cell receptor beta chains sequenced from one sample in a study of patients and donors after allogeneic stem cell transplantation. MiXCR was run by TCRdb on the RT-PCR reads, yielding one entry per CDR3 protein. The table has approximately 21,000 distinct CDR3 sequences, around 29% seen once. Sequencing was carried out using blood, either unsorted or a sorted T cell fraction (not recorded which). The receptors derive from a human donor who was either an allogeneic HSCT recipient or a stem cell or donor lymphocyte infusion donor (not recorded which). It is not recorded whose cells these are; they may come from a transplant donor.

This clonotype appeared many times. The gene calls are TRBV24-1 and TRBJ1-5, with 7 bases aligning to TRBD1. The germline V gene encodes CDR1 KGHDR and CDR2 SFDVKD. V shed 5 bases and J 6 bases; nucleotides not matched to a gene: 12. The CDR3 runs to 16 residues. This chain's CDR3 is CATSGTGAGGFQPQHF. In nucleotides, the CDR3 is TGTGCCACCAGTGGCACAGGGGCTGGGGGTTTTCAGCCCCAGCATTTT.

V is TRBV5-1 and J is TRBJ1-1; 7 nucleotides match TRBD1. Germline V CDR1 and CDR2: SGHRS, YFSETQ. The J segment lost 4 bases and the V segment lost 4 bases, leaving 10 bases of the junction unmatched. This CDR3 has 15 residues. CDR3 region: CASSVLTGVVTEAFF. The DNA for the CDR3 is TGCGCCAGCAGCGTATTAACAGGGGTTGTCACTGAAGCTTTCTTT.

This chain links TRBV12-3 or TRBV12-4 with TRBJ1-2, with 9 bases lining up with TRBD1. The CDR3 has 16 amino acids. With V trimmed by 3 bases and J by 8 bases, 13 bases remained unmatched. DNA for the CDR3: TGTGCCAGCAGTTTTTCCGCCGGGACAGGGTCGTACGGCTACACCTTC. Translated, it gives CASSFSAGTGSYGYTF.

This clonotype was picked up one time. This may arise from a read error, as a much more abundant clone is one base away. A read error is likely, as this CDR3 ends without the conserved phenylalanine or tryptophan. The chain is built from TRBV5-5 and TRBJ1-5; D is ambiguous. The CDR3 contains 13 residues. Germline V gives CDR1 SGHKS, CDR2 YYEKEE (reference sequence). Trimming took 3 bases from V and 7 from J, leaving 11 bases between them. DNA for the CDR3: TGTGCCAGCAGCTGGTCTCCTCGGCAGCCCCAGCATTTG. Its translation is CASSWSPRQPQHL.

The chain uses TRBV20-1 and TRBJ1-5; a weak D match, TRBD1 (6 bases). V was cut by 3 bases and J by 3 bases, with 12 bases left in between. Looked up from germline, CDR1 is DFQATT and CDR2 is SNEGSKA (reference sequence). CDR3 length: 14 amino acids. CDR3 amino acids: CSARRGHSNQPQHF. In nucleotides, the CDR3 is TGCAGTGCTAGGCGGGGACACTCCAATCAGCCCCAGCATTTT.

This clonotype was recorded many times. The rearrangement joins TRBV20-1 to TRBJ1-3; maybe TRBD1 (6 bases). Germline CDR1 reads DFQATT; CDR2 reads SNEGSKA (reference sequence). The V end was cut by 6 bases, the J end by 4 bases, with 16 bases between. CDR3 size: 14 residues. CDR3: CSADPGDYGNTIYF. The CDR3 DNA is TGCAGTGCGGACCCAGGGGATTACGGAAACACCATATATTTT.

The rearrangement uses TRBV9 and TRBJ1-5; no clear D gene. The V end lost 0 bases, the J end lost 9 bases, and 10 bases lay between the germline ends. This CDR3 is built from 13 residues. Germline V lookup: CDR1 SGDLS, CDR2 YYNGEE. Here the CDR3 reads CASSVEDSRPQHF. CDR3 bases: TGTGCCAGCAGCGTAGAAGACTCTCGGCCCCAGCATTTT.

This chain uses TRBV12-3 or TRBV12-4 with TRBJ2-5; D assignment may be TRBD1 or TRBD2 (6 bases each). The V end was cut by 2 bases, the J end by 4 bases, with 14 bases between. This CDR3 is 15 amino acids long. This chain's CDR3 is CASSLTRGGRETQYF. The CDR3, as DNA: TGTGCCAGCAGTTTAACCCGAGGGGGGAGAGAGACCCAGTACTTC.

There are many counts of this clonotype. The chain carries TRBV20-1 and TRBJ1-5; D not resolved. The length of the CDR3 is 14 residues. V lost 1 base and J lost 0, with 7 bases in between. Germline lookup yields CDR1 DFQATT and CDR2 SNEGSKA (reference sequence). CDR3 nucleotides: TGCAGTGCTAGAGGCCATTATAGCAATCAGCCCCAGCATTTT. Encoded protein: CSARGHYSNQPQHF.

V is TRBV7-2 and J is TRBJ1-1, with 7 bases lining up with TRBD1. Losses at the gene ends were 5 bases for V and 5 bases for J; bases not matched to a gene: 8. The CDR3 runs to 14 residues. Germline lookup yields CDR1 SGHTA and CDR2 FQGNSA. This CDR3 is CASSRDRDWTEAFF. In DNA form, the CDR3 reads TGTGCCAGCAGCCGTGACAGGGACTGGACTGAAGCTTTCTTT.

This clonotype was seen only a few times. The chain's CDR3 is CSASQVKDTGELFF. Written as DNA, the CDR3 is TGCAGTGCTAGCCAGGTTAAGGACACCGGGGAGCTGTTTTTT. The chain combines TRBV20-1 with TRBJ2-2, with no clear D. Trimming removed 3 bases from V and 3 bases from J, with 11 bases in between. The germline V gene has CDR1 DFQATT and CDR2 SNEGSKA (reference sequence). This CDR3 is built from 14 residues.

This clonotype has only a few counts. V gene TRBV7-2 combines with J gene TRBJ1-1; D is unclear. The CDR3 extends over 11 amino acids. Germline loops: CDR1 SGHTA, CDR2 FQGNSA. Trimming stripped 5 bases from V and 4 bases from J, with 5 bases between. The CDR3 bases are TGTGCCAGCAGCCGTGCCACTGAAGCTTTCTTT. Its protein product is CASSRATEAFF.

The CDR3, as DNA: TGTGCCAGCAGCCACAAGACAGCCCATTCTAGCACAGATACGCAGTATTTT. Protein product: CASSHKTAHSSTDTQYF. The J gene is TRBJ2-3, the V gene TRBV5-6; D is possibly TRBD1 (5 bases). The CDR3 contains 17 residues. Germline V gene sequence: CDR1 SGHDT, CDR2 YYEEEE. V was shortened by 4 bases and J by 0 bases, with 18 bases between the two germline ends.

V and J are TRBV6-5 and TRBJ1-1; 9 bases align to TRBD1. CDR1 and CDR2 from the germline V gene are MNHEY and SVGAGI. The CDR3 is 15 residues long. The junction had 6 bases not matched to a gene; V was cut back by 5 bases and J by 2 bases. The CDR3 region is CASSRDRDPNTEAFF. The CDR3 DNA reads TGTGCCAGCAGTCGGGACAGGGATCCAAACACTGAAGCTTTCTTT.

In this sample, this clonotype turned up many times. V usage is TRBV12-3 or TRBV12-4 and J usage is TRBJ1-5, with no clear D. The V end lost 3 bases, the J end lost 3 bases, and 6 bases lay between the germline ends. The CDR3 extends over 13 amino acids. The CDR3 loop reads CASSFGDNQPQHF. CDR3 coding DNA: TGTGCCAGCAGTTTCGGCGACAATCAGCCCCAGCATTTT.

This clonotype was counted at least ten times. This chain links TRBV12-3 or TRBV12-4 with TRBJ1-2, with D hard to call. CDR3 length: 11 amino acids. Trimming removed 1 base from V and 8 bases from J, with 5 bases in between. The CDR3 DNA sequence: TGTGCCAGCAGTTTAGGGAGCGGCTACACCTTC. Protein: CASSLGSGYTF.

This clonotype appeared many times. V and J are TRBV7-6 and TRBJ1-1; D is unclear. Germline loops: CDR1 SGHVS, CDR2 FNYEAQ. V lost 5 bases to trimming and J lost 1 base, with 8 bases between them. The CDR3 runs 13 residues. CDR3 DNA sequence: TGTGCCAGCAGCCTGCAGACGAACACTGAAGCTTTCTTT. Amino acid sequence: CASSLQTNTEAFF.

The chain couples TRBV9 to TRBJ2-1; 12 bases map to TRBD1. The CDR3 has 13 residues. V lost 5 bases and J lost 10; bases outside the gene matches: 4. Germline CDR1 SGDLS, CDR2 YYNGEE. The CDR3 loop reads CASRGQGAGEQFF. For the CDR3, the DNA is TGTGCCAGCAGGGGACAGGGGGCTGGAGAGCAGTTCTTC.

There are a few counts of this clonotype. V usage is TRBV4-2 and J usage is TRBJ1-6; D is unresolved. Germline assignment: CDR1 LGHNA and CDR2 YNFKEQ. The V end was cut by 4 bases, the J end by 11 bases, with 9 bases between. The CDR3 is 12 amino acids. The CDR3 region is CASSPDTTPLHF. Written as DNA, the CDR3 is TGTGCCAGCAGCCCTGATACTACACCCCTCCACTTT.